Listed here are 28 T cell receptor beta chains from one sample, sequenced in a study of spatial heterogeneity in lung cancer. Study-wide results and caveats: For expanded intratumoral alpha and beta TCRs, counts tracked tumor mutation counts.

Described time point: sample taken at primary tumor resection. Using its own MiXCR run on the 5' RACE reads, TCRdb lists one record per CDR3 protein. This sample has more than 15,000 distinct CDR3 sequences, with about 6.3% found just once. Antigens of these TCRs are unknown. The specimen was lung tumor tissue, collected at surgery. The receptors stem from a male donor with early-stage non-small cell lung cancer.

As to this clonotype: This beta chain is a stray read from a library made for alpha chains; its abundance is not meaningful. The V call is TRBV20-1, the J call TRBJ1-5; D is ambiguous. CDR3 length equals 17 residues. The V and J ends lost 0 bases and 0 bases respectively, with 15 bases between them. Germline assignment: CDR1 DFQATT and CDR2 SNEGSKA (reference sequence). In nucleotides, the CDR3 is TGCAGTGCTAGAGAGCCGAGAGGTTTTTATAGCAATCAGCCCCAGCATTTT. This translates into CSAREPRGFYSNQPQHF.

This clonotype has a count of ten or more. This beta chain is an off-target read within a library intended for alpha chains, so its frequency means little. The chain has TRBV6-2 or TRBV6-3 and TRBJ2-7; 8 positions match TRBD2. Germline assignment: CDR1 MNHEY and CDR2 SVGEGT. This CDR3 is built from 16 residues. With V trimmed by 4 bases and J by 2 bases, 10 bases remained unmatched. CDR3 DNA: TGTGCCAGCAGTTCGGAGGGTAGCGGGATAACCTACGAGCAGTACTTC. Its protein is CASSSEGSGITYEQYF.

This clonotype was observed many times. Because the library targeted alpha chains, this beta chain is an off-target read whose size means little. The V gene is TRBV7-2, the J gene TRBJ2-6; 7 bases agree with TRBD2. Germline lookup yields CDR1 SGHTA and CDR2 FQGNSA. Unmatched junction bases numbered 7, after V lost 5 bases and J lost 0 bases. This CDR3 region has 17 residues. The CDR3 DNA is TGTGCCAGCAGCCCCGACTGGGGGGGCTCTGGGGCCAACGTCCTGACTTTC. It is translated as CASSPDWGGSGANVLTF.

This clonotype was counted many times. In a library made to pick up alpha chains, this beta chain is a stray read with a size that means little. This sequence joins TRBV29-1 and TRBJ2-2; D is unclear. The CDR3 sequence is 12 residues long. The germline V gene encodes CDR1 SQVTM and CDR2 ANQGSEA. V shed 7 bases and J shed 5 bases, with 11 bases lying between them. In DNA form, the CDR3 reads TGCAGCGGCCGTGCTAGGACCGGGGAGCTGTTTTTT. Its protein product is CSGRARTGELFF.

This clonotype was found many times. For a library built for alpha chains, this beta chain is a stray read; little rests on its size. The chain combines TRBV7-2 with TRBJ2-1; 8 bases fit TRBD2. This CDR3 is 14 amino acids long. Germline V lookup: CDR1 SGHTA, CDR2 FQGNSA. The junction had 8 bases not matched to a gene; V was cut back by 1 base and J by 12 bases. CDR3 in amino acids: CASSLGGAGESQFF. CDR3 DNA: TGTGCCAGCAGCTTAGGGGGAGCGGGAGAGTCGCAGTTCTTC.

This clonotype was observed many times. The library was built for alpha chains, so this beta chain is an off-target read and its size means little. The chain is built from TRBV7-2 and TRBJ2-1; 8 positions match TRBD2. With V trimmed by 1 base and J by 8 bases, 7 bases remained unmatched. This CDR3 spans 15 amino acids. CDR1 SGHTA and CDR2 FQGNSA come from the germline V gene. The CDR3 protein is CASSLVRGGPDEQFF. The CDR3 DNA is TGTGCCAGCAGCTTAGTCCGGGGGGGGCCGGATGAGCAGTTCTTC.

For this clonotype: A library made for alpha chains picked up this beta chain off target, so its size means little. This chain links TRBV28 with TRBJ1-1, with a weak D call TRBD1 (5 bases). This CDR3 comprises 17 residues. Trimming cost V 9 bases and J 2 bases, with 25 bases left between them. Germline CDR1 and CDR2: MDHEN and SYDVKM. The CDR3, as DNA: TGTGCCAGTGCGGGGGTGACGGGGACCCCCGGTAACACTGAAGCTTTCTTT. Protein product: CASAGVTGTPGNTEAFF. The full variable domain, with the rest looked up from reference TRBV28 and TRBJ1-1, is DVKVTQSSRYLVKRTGEKVFLECVQDMDHENMFWYRQDPGLGLRLIYFSYDVKMKEKGDIPEGYSVSREKKERFSLILESASTNQTSMYLCASAGVTGTPGNTEAFFGQGTRLTVV.

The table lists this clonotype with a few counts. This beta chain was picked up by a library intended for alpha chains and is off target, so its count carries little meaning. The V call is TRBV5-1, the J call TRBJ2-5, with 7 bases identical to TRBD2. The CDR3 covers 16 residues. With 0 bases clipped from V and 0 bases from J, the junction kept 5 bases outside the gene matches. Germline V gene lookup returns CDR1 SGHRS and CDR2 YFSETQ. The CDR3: CASSLVASGYQETQYF. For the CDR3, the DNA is TGCGCCAGCAGCTTGGTGGCTAGCGGTTACCAAGAGACCCAGTACTTC. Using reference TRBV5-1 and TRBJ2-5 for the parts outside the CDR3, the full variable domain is KAGVTQTPRYLIKTRGQQVTLSCSPISGHRSVSWYQQTPGQGLQFLFEYFSETQRNKGNFPGRFSGRQFSNSRSEMNVSTLELGDSALYLCASSLVASGYQETQYFGPGTRLLVL.

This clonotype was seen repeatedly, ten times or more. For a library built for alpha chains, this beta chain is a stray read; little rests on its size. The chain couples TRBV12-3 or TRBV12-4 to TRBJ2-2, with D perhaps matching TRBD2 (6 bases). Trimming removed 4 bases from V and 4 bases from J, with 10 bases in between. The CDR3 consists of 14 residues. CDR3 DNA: TGTGCCAGCAGTTCAGGACTAACCACCGGGGAGCTGTTTTTT. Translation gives CASSSGLTTGELFF.

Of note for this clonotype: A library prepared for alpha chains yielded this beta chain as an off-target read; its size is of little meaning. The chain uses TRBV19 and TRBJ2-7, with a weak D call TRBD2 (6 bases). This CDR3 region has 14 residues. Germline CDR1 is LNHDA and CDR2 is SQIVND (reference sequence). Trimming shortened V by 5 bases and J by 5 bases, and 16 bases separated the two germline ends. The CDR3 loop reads CASSALGGLDEQYF. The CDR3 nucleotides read TGTGCCAGTAGTGCCTTGGGGGGTCTGGACGAGCAGTACTTC.

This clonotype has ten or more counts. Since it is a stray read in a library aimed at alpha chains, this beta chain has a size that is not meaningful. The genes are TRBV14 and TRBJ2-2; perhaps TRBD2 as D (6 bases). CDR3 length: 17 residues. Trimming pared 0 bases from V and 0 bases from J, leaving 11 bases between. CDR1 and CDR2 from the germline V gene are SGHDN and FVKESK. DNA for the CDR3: TGTGCCAGCAGCCAAGATAGGGTAGCGGCGAACACCGGGGAGCTGTTTTTT. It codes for CASSQDRVAANTGELFF.

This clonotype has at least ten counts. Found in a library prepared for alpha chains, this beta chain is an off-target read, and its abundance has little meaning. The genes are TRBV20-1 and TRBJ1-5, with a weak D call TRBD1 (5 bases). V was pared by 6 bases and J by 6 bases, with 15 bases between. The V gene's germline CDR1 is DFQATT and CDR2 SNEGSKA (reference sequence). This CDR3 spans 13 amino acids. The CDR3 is CSAVGTVGQPQHF. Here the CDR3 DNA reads TGCAGTGCAGTGGGGACGGTTGGTCAGCCCCAGCATTTT.

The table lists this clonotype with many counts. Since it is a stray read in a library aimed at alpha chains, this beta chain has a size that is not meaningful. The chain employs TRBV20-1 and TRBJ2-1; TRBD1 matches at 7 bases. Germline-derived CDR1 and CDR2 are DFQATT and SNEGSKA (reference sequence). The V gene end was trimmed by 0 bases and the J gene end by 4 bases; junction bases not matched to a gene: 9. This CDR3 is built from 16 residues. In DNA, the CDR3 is TGCAGTGCTAGAGATCAAGGGGGACAGCGATACAATGAGCAGTTCTTC. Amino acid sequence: CSARDQGGQRYNEQFF.

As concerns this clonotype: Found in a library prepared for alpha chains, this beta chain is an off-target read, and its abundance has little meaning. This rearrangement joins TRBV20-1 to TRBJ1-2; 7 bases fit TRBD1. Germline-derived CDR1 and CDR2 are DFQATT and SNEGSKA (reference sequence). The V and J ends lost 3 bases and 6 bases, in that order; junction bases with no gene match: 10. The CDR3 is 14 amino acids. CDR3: CSARVGGKKNGYTF. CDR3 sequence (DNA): TGCAGTGCTAGGGTAGGGGGCAAAAAAAATGGCTACACCTTC.

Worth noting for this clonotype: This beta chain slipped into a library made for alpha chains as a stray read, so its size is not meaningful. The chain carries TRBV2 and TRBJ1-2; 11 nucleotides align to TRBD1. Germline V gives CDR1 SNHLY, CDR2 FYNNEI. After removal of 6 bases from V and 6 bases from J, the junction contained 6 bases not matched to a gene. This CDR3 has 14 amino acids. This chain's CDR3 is CASRARTGGDGYTF. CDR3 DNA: TGTGCCAGCAGGGCCAGGACAGGGGGCGATGGCTACACCTTC.

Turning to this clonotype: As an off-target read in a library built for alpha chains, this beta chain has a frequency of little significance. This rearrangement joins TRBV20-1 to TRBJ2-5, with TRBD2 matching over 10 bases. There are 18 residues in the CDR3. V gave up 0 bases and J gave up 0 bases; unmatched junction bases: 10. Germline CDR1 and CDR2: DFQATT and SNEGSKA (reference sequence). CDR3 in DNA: TGCAGTGCTAGAGATTGGGCTAGCGGGGGTGCGTACCAAGAGACCCAGTACTTC. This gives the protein CSARDWASGGAYQETQYF.

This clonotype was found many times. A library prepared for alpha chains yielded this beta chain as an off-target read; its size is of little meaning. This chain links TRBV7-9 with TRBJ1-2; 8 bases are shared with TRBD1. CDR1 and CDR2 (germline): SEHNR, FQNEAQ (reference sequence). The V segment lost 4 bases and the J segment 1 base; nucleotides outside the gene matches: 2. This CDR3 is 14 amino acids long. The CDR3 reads CASSSTGGNYGYTF. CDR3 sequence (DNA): TGTGCCAGCAGCTCTACAGGGGGTAACTATGGCTACACCTTC.

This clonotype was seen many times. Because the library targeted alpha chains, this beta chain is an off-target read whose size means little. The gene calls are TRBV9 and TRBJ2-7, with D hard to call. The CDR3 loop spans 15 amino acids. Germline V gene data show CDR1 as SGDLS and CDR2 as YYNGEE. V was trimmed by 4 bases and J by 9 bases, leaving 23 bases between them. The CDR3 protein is CASSPNTNPTSVQYF. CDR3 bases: TGTGCCAGCAGCCCCAACACCAATCCTACGTCAGTGCAGTACTTC.

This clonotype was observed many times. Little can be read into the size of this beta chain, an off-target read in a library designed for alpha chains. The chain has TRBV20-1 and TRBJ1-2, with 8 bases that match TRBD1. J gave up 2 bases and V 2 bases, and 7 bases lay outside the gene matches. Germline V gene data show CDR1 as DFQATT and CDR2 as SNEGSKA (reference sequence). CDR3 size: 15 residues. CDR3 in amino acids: CSARIRTGPNYGYTF. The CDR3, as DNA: TGCAGTGCTAGAATTAGGACAGGGCCGAACTATGGCTACACCTTC.

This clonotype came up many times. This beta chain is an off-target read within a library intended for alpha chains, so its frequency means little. CDR3 in amino acids: CSVEGGTASSGNTIYF. CDR3 nucleotides: TGCAGCGTTGAAGGTGGGACGGCGAGCTCTGGAAACACCATATATTTT. The J gene is TRBJ1-3, the V gene TRBV29-1; weak D call: TRBD1 (5 bases). V was shortened by 1 base and J by 0 bases, with 13 bases between the two germline ends. The CDR3 sequence is 16 residues long. CDR1 SQVTM and CDR2 ANQGSEA come from the germline V gene.

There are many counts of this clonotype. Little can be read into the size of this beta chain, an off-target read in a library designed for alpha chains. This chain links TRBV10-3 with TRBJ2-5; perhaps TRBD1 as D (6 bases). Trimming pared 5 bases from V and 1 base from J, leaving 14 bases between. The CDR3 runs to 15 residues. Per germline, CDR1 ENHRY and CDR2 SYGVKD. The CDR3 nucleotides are TGTGCCATCAGTCCAGGGGTGCGGGTCCAAGAGACCCAGTACTTC. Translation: CAISPGVRVQETQYF.

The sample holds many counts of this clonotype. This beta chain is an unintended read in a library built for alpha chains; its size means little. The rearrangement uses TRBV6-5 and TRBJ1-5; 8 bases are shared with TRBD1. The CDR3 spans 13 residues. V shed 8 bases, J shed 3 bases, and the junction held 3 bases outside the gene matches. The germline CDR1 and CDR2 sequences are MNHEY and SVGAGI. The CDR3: CASQGQANQPQHF. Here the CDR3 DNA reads TGTGCCAGCCAGGGACAGGCCAATCAGCCCCAGCATTTT.

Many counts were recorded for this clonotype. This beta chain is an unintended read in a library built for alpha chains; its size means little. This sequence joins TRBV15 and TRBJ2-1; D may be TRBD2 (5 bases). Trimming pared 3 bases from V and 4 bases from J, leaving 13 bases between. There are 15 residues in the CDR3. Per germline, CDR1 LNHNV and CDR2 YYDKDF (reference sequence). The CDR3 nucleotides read TGTGCCACCAGCAGTGCTAGCTCCGGTTACAATGAGCAGTTCTTC. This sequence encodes CATSSASSGYNEQFF.

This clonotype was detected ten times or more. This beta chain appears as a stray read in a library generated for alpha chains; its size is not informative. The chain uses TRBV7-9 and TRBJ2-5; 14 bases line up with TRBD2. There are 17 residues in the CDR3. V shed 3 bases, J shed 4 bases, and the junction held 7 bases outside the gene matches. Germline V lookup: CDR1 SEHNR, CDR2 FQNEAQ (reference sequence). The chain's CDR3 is CASSFLGLAGVRETQYF. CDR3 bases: TGTGCCAGCAGCTTCTTGGGACTAGCGGGAGTTCGAGAGACCCAGTACTTC.

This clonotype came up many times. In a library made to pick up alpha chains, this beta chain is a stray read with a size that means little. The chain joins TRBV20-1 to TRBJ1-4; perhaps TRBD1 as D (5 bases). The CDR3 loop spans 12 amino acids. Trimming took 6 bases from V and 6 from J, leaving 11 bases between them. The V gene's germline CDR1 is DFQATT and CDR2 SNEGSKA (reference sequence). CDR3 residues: CSAWGIDEKLFF. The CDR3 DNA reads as TGCAGTGCCTGGGGGATAGATGAAAAACTGTTTTTT.

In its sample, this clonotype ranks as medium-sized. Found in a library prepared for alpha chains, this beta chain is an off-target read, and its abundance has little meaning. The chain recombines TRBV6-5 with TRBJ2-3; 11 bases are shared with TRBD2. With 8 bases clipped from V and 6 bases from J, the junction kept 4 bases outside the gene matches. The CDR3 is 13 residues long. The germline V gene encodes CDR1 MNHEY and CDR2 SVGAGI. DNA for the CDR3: TGTGCCAGCCGAGCTAGCGGGGGGGATACGCAGTATTTT. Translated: CASRASGGDTQYF.

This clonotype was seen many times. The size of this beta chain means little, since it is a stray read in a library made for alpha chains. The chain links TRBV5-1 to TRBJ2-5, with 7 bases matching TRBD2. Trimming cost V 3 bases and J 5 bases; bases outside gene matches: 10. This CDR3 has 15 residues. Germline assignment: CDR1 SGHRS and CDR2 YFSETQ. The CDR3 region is CASSSKRGSGETQYF. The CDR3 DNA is TGCGCCAGCAGCTCGAAGCGGGGCTCGGGGGAGACCCAGTACTTC.

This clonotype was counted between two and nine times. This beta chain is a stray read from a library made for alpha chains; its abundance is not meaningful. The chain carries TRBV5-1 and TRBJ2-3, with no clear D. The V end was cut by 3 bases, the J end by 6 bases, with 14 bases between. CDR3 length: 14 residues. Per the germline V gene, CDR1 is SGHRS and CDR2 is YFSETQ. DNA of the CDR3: TGCGCCAGCAGCTACGACTCCTCCCGGGATACGCAGTATTTT. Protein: CASSYDSSRDTQYF.